This is a list of T cell receptor beta chains from one sample in a study of control samples from healthy donors and cancer patients. The assay was immunoSEQ multiplex PCR, and TCRdb's table has in-frame clones only and misses some. The data show 150,000 to 200,000 clones, 96% seen once. Sequencing input: blood. The source is a woman aged 25 to 39 in good health. CDR3s include the opening cysteine and the closing phenylalanine or tryptophan. D genes are given only for firm matches. Part of the rows lack a size; the others show once, few, many or a class for expanded clones.

v_call	d_call	clone_size	cdr3_length	j_call	cdr3_aa	cdr3_nt
TRBV7-9	NA	NA	15	TRBJ1-2	CASSLASQKSYGYTF	TGTGCCAGCAGCTTAGCGAGTCAGAAAAGCTATGGCTACACCTTC
TRBV30	NA	NA	13	TRBJ1-1	CAWSLNRNTEAFF	TGTGCCTGGAGTCTAAATCGGAACACTGAAGCTTTCTTT
TRBV5-4	NA	NA	12	TRBJ2-4	CASSSTWDIQYF	TGTGCCAGCAGCTCGACTTGGGACATTCAGTACTTC
TRBV10-3	NA	NA	12	TRBJ2-7	CATGGNSYEQYF	TGTGCCACCGGAGGAAACTCCTACGAGCAGTACTTC
TRBV7-6	TRBD2	NA	18	TRBJ2-2	CASSPSLAGAENTGELFF	TGTGCCAGCAGCCCATCACTAGCGGGGGCCGAGAACACCGGGGAGCTGTTTTTT
TRBV19	NA	NA	13	TRBJ1-1	CASSIEVNTEAFF	TGTGCCAGTAGTATTGAGGTGAACACTGAAGCTTTCTTT
TRBV6-5	NA	NA	14	TRBJ1-6	CATCICTANSPLHF	TGTGCCACCTGTATCTGTACAGCTAATTCACCCCTCCACTTT
TRBV19	NA	NA	11	TRBJ1-1	CASTIGTEAFF	TGTGCCAGTACCATAGGCACTGAAGCTTTCTTT
TRBV4-2	NA	NA	13	TRBJ2-7	CASSQDWNYEQYF	TGTGCCAGCAGCCAAGATTGGAACTACGAGCAGTACTTC
TRBV30	NA	NA	13	TRBJ1-5	CAWSTVSNQPQHF	TGTGCCTGGAGTACGGTTAGCAATCAGCCCCAGCATTTT
TRBV6-5	NA	NA	14	TRBJ1-4	CASSYTAFSVKLFF	TGTGCCAGCAGTTACACGGCCTTTTCAGTCAAACTGTTTTTT
TRBV11-2	NA	NA	15	TRBJ1-6	CASSLFGGPNSPLHF	TGTGCCAGCAGCTTATTTGGGGGGCCTAATTCACCCCTCCACTTT
TRBV4-2	TRBD1	NA	17	TRBJ2-7	CASSQGPGQGPSYEQYF	TGTGCCAGCAGCCAAGGACCGGGACAGGGGCCTTCCTACGAGCAGTACTTC
TRBV28	NA	NA	16	TRBJ2-5	CASSGGGVEGEETQYF	TGTGCCAGCAGTGGGGGTGGGGTGGAAGGTGAAGAGACCCAGTACTTC
TRBV6-2/TRBV6-3	NA	NA	15	TRBJ2-7	CASSSLGAQGYEQYF	TGTGCCAGCAGTTCACTGGGGGCACAGGGCTACGAGCAGTACTTC
TRBV5-6	NA	NA	15	TRBJ1-2	CASSLGNGRGYGYTF	TGTGCCAGCAGCTTGGGAAACGGGCGAGGCTATGGCTACACCTTC
TRBV6-4	TRBD2	NA	15	TRBJ2-1	CASSSSGEPYNEQFF	TGTGCCAGCAGTTCTAGCGGGGAACCTTACAATGAGCAGTTCTTC
TRBV12-5	TRBD1	NA	13	TRBJ1-2	CASGWTGNYGYTF	TGTGCTAGTGGTTGGACAGGGAACTATGGCTACACCTTC
TRBV19	NA	NA	13	TRBJ1-5	CASSFGTKQPQHF	TGTGCCAGTAGTTTCGGGACGAAGCAGCCCCAGCATTTT
TRBV6-5	NA	NA	14	TRBJ1-2	CASILNGGWGGYTF	TGTGCCAGCATCCTAAATGGGGGATGGGGTGGCTACACCTTC
TRBV24-1	TRBD1	NA	16	TRBJ2-7	CATSDFSGTGPYEQYF	TGTGCCACCAGTGATTTTAGTGGGACAGGGCCCTACGAGCAGTACTTC
TRBV6-6	NA	once	14	TRBJ1-5	CASNSQHSNQPQHF	TGTGCCAGCAACTCACAACATAGCAATCAGCCCCAGCATTTT
TRBV10-3	NA	NA	14	TRBJ1-2	CAIRPRGADYGYTF	TGTGCCATCAGGCCCAGGGGCGCGGACTATGGCTACACCTTC
TRBV5-1	NA	NA	13	TRBJ2-7	CASSLPTPYEQYF	TGCGCCAGCAGCTTACCGACACCCTACGAGCAGTACTTC
TRBV5-1	NA	NA	15	TRBJ2-7	CASSLEVGSAYEQYF	TGCGCCAGCAGCTTGGAAGTGGGATCGGCCTACGAGCAGTACTTC
TRBV5-1	NA	once	17	TRBJ1-3	CASREGTGFYSGNTIYF	TGCGCCAGCAGAGAAGGAACAGGATTTTACTCTGGAAACACCATATATTTT
TRBV27	NA	once	15	TRBJ2-5	CASSPGLSWGETQYF	TGTGCCAGCAGTCCCGGACTTTCCTGGGGGGAGACCCAGTACTTC
TRBV15	TRBD1	NA	14	TRBJ2-3	CATSRDRGPDTQYF	TGTGCCACCAGCAGGGACAGGGGGCCAGATACGCAGTATTTT
TRBV6-4	NA	NA	13	TRBJ2-1	CASSDTRRNEQFF	TGTGCCAGCAGTGACACCCGGAGAAATGAGCAGTTCTTC
TRBV28	NA	NA	15	TRBJ1-1	CASSLRGLGGTEAFF	TGTGCCAGCAGTTTACGGGGATTGGGGGGCACTGAAGCTTTCTTT
TRBV4-1	NA	NA	14	TRBJ1-6	CASSLKPSGSPLHF	TGCGCCAGCAGCCTAAAACCTTCGGGTTCACCCCTCCACTTT
TRBV7-9	NA	NA	13	TRBJ2-3	CASSSGTTDTQYF	TGTGCCAGCAGCTCGGGGACCACAGATACGCAGTATTTT
TRBV5-5	NA	NA	15	TRBJ1-2	CASSPSGGATYGYTF	TGTGCCAGCAGCCCCTCGGGAGGGGCGACCTATGGCTACACCTTC
TRBV27	TRBD1	once	14	TRBJ1-1	CASSLDRGLTEAFF	TGTGCCAGCAGTTTGGACAGGGGGCTTACTGAAGCTTTCTTT
TRBV3-1/TRBV3-2	NA	NA	13	TRBJ1-1	CASSQEGLFEAFF	TGTGCCAGCAGCCAAGAAGGACTATTTGAAGCTTTCTTT
TRBV7-8	NA	NA	17	TRBJ2-3	CASSTLPQGFLTDTQYF	TGTGCCAGCAGCACCCTGCCCCAGGGGTTCCTCACAGATACGCAGTATTTT
TRBV20-1	NA	NA	11	TRBJ2-5	CSSGGDETQYF	TGCAGCTCCGGGGGCGACGAGACCCAGTACTTC
TRBV6-5	TRBD2	NA	12	TRBJ2-7	CASRRGAYEQYF	TGTGCCAGCAGACGGGGGGCCTACGAGCAGTACTTC
TRBV28	NA	NA	16	TRBJ1-5	CASSAHTGRGNQPQHF	TGTGCCAGCAGTGCCCACACAGGGAGGGGTAATCAGCCCCAGCATTTT
TRBV3-1/TRBV3-2	NA	NA	15	TRBJ2-5	CASSPTGAGQETQYF	TGTGCCAGCAGCCCGACGGGGGCAGGCCAGGAGACCCAGTACTTC
TRBV19	NA	NA	13	TRBJ2-2	CASKHLGTGELFF	TGTGCCAGTAAACATTTGGGCACCGGGGAGCTGTTTTTT
TRBV5-6	NA	once	14	TRBJ1-1	CASSLSGRYTEAFF	TGTGCCAGCAGCTTGTCAGGGCGATACACTGAAGCTTTCTTT
TRBV5-1	NA	NA	15	TRBJ2-1	CASSFRGPPYNEQFF	TGCGCCAGCAGCTTTCGGGGGCCCCCCTACAATGAGCAGTTCTTC
TRBV2	TRBD1	NA	13	TRBJ1-2	CASTTWDRAGYTF	TGTGCCAGCACCACTTGGGACAGGGCTGGCTACACCTTC
TRBV5-1	NA	NA	13	TRBJ1-4	CASSLEGNEKLFF	TGCGCCAGCAGCTTGGAAGGGAATGAAAAACTGTTTTTT
TRBV6-4	NA	few	16	TRBJ2-1	CASSDSAGHGDNEQFF	TGTGCCAGCAGTGACTCAGCGGGACACGGGGACAATGAGCAGTTCTTC
TRBV5-1	TRBD1	NA	15	TRBJ2-3	CASSLEQGAADTQYF	TGCGCCAGCAGCTTGGAACAGGGGGCCGCAGATACGCAGTATTTT
TRBV3-1/TRBV3-2	NA	NA	13	TRBJ2-5	CATALRGSQTQYF	TGTGCCACAGCCCTTAGGGGGTCGCAGACCCAGTACTTC
TRBV5-1	NA	NA	14	TRBJ2-2	CASSYRVDTGELFF	TGCGCCAGCAGCTACAGGGTTGACACCGGGGAGCTGTTTTTT
TRBV6-4	NA	NA	15	TRBJ2-3	CASSPLMGGPDTQYF	TGTGCCAGCAGTCCCCTAATGGGTGGCCCAGATACGCAGTATTTT